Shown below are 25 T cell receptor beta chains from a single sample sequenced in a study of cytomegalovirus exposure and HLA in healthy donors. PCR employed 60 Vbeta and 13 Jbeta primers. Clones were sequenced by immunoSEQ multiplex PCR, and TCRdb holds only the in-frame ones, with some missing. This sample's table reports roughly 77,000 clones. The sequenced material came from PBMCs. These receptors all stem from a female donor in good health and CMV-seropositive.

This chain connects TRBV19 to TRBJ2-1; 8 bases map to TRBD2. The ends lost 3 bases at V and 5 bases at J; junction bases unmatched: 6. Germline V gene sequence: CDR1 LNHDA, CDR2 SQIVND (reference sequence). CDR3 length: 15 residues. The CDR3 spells CASSIVAGGHNEQFF. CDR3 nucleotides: TGTGCCAGTAGTATTGTGGCGGGAGGCCACAATGAGCAGTTCTTC.

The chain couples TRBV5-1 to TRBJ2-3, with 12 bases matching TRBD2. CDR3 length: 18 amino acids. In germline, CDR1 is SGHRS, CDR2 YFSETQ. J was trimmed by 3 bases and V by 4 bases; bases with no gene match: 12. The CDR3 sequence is CASSKQGPSGGATDTQYF. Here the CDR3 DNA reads TGCGCCAGCAGCAAGCAGGGTCCTAGCGGGGGGGCAACAGATACGCAGTATTTT. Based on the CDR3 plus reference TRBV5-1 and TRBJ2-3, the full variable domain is KAGVTQTPRYLIKTRGQQVTLSCSPISGHRSVSWYQQTPGQGLQFLFEYFSETQRNKGNFPGRFSGRQFSNSRSEMNVSTLELGDSALYLCASSKQGPSGGATDTQYFGPGTRLTVL.

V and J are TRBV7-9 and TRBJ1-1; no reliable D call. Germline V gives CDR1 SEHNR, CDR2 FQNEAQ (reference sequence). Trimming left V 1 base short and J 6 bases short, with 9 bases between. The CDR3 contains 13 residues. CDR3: CASSLVAGSEAFF. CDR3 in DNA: TGTGCCAGCAGCTTAGTTGCGGGTTCTGAAGCTTTCTTT.

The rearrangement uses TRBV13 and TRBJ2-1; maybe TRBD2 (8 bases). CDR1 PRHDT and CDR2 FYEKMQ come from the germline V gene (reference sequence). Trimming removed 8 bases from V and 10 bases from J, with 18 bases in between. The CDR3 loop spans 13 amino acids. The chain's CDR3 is CASAGTRGHEQFF. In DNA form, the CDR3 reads TGTGCCAGCGCCGGGACTAGGGGGCACGAGCAGTTCTTC.

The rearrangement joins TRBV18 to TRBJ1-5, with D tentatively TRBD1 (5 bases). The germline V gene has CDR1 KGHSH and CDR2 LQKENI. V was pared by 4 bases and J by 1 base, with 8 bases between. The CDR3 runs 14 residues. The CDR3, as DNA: TGTGCCAGCTCACGGGACTGGAGCAATCAGCCCCAGCATTTT. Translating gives CASSRDWSNQPQHF.

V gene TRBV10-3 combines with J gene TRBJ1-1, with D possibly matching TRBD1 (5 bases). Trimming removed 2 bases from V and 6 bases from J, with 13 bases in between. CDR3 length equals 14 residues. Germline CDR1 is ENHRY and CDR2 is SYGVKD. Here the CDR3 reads CAISEGSPGAEAFF. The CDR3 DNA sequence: TGTGCCATCAGTGAGGGCAGCCCGGGGGCTGAAGCTTTCTTT.

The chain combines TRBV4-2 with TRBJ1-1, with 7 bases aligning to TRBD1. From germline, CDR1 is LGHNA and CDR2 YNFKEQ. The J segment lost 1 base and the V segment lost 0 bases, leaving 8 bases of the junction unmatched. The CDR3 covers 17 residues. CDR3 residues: CASSQDPGTVRNTEAFF. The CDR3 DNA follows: TGTGCCAGCAGCCAAGATCCCGGGACAGTGAGGAACACTGAAGCTTTCTTT.

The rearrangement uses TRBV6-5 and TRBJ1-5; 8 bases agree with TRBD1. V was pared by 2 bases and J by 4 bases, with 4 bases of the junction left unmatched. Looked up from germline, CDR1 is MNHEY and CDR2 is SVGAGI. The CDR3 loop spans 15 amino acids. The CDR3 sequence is CASSYAGGQNQPQHF. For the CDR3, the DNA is TGTGCCAGCAGTTACGCAGGGGGCCAGAATCAGCCCCAGCATTTT.

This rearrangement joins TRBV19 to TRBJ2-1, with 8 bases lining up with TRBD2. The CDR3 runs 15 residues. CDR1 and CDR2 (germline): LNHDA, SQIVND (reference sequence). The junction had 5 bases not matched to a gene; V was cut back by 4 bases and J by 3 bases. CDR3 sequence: CASSTTSGDYNEQFF. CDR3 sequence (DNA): TGTGCCAGTAGTACCACTAGCGGAGACTACAATGAGCAGTTCTTC.

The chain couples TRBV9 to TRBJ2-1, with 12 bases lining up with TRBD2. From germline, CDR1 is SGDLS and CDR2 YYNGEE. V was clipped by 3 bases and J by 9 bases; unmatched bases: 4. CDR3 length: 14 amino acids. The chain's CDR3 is CASSGTSGNLEQFF. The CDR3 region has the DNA TGTGCCAGCAGCGGGACTAGCGGGAATCTTGAGCAGTTCTTC.

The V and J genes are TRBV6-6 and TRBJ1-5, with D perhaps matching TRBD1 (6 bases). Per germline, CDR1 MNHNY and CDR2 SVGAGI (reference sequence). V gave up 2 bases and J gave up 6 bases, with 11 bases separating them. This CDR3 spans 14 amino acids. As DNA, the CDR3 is TGTGCCAGCAGTTACGACTCAGGGGTTCAGCCCCAGCATTTT. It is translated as CASSYDSGVQPQHF.

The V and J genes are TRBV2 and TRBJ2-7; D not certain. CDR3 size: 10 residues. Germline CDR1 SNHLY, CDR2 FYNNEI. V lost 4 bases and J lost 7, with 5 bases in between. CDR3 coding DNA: TGTGCCAGCAGTGGGGCGGAGCAGTACTTC. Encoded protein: CASSGAEQYF.

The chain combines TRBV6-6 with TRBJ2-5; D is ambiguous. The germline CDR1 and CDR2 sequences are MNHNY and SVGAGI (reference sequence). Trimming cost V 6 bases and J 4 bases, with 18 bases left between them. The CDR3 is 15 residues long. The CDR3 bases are TGTGCCAGCAGCCCAAGCACTGTCCCCCGAGAGACCCAGTACTTC. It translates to CASSPSTVPRETQYF.

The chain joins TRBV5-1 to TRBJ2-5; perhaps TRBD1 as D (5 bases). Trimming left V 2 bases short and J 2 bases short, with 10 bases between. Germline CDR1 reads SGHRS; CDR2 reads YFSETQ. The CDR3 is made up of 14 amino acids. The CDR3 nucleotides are TGCGCCAGCAGCTTACCACAGGAACAAGAGACCCAGTACTTC. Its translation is CASSLPQEQETQYF.

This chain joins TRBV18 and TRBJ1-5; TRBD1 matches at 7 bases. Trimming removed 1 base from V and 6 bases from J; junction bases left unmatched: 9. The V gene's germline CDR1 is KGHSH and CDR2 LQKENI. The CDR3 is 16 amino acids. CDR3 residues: CASSPQGARAGQPQHF. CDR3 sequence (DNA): TGTGCCAGCTCACCACAGGGGGCGCGGGCTGGTCAGCCCCAGCATTTT.

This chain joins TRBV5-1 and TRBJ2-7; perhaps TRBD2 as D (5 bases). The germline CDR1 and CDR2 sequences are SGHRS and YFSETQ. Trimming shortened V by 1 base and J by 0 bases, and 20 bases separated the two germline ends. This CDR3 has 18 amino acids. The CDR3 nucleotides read TGCGCCAGCAGCTTGTATGTGAGCGGAGGATACAGCTCCTACGAGCAGTACTTC. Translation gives CASSLYVSGGYSSYEQYF.

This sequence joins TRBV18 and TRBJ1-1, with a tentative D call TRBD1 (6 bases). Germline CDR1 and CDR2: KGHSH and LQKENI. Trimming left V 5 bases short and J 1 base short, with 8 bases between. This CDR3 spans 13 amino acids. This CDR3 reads CASSRGGNTEAFF. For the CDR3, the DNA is TGTGCCAGCTCAAGAGGGGGGAACACTGAAGCTTTCTTT.

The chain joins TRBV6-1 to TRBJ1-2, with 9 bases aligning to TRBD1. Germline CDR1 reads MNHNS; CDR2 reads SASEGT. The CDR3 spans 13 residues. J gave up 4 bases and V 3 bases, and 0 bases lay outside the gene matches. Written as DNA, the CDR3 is TGTGCCAGCAGTGAGGACAGGGGCTATGGCTACACCTTC. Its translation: CASSEDRGYGYTF.

CDR3 loop: CASSPLASRNEQFF. The CDR3 DNA reads as TGTGCCAGCAGCCCCCTGGCTAGTAGAAATGAGCAGTTCTTC. The genes are TRBV9 and TRBJ2-1, with D unresolved. Per the germline V gene, CDR1 is SGDLS and CDR2 is YYNGEE. The CDR3 is 14 residues long. The germline V and J ends were trimmed by 4 bases and 7 bases, with 15 bases remaining between them.

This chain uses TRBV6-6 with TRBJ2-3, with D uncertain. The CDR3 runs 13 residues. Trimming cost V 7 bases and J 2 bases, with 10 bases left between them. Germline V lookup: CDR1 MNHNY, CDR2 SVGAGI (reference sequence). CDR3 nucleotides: TGTGCCAGCACCAATACCTACACAGATACGCAGTATTTT. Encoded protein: CASTNTYTDTQYF.

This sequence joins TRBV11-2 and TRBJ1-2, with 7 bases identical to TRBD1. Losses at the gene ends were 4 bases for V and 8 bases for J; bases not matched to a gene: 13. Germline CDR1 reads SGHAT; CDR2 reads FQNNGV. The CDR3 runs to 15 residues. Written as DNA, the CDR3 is TGTGCCAGCAGCTCGTCCGGGACAGCGCTGGGGGGCTACACCTTC. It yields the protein CASSSSGTALGGYTF. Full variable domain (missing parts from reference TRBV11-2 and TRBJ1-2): EAGVAQSPRYKIIEKRQSVAFWCNPISGHATLYWYQQILGQGPKLLIQFQNNGVVDDSQLPKDRFSAERLKGVDSTLKIQPAKLEDSAVYLCASSSSGTALGGYTFGSGTRLTVV.

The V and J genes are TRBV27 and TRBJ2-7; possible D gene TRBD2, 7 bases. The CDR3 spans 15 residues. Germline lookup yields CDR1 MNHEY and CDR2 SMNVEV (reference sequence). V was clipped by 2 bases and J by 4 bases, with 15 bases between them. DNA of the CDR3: TGTGCCAGCAGTTTAGTCGCAGGGAGGGGGTACGAGCAGTACTTC. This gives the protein CASSLVAGRGYEQYF.

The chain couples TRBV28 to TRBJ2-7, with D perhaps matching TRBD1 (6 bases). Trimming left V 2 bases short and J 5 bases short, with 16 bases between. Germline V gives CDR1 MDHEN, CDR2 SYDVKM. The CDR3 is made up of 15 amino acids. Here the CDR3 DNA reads TGTGCCAGCAGTTTAGAACAGGGTCCTTCGGACGAGCAGTACTTC. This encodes CASSLEQGPSDEQYF.

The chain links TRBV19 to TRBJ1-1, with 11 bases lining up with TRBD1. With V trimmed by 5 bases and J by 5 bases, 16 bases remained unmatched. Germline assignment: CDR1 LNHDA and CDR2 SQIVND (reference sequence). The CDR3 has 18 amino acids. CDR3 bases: TGTGCCAGTAGTCTGGAGGGACAGGGGGTTCGGAGGAGGACTGAAGCTTTCTTT. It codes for CASSLEGQGVRRRTEAFF.

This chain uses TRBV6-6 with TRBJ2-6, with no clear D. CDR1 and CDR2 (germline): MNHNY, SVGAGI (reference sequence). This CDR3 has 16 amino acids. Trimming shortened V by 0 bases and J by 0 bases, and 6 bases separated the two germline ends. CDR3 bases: TGTGCCAGCAGTTACTCGCCAGGCTCTGGGGCCAACGTCCTGACTTTC. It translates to CASSYSPGSGANVLTF.